The 13 T cell receptor beta chains below were found in one sample sequenced in a study of graft-versus-host responses after intestinal transplantation (dated by TCRdb to the early 2020s). Antigens of these TCRs are unknown. The protocol used for the library was the immunoSEQ multiplex PCR assay. In its TCRdb copy, this immuneACCESS table keeps in-frame sequences only and misses some clones. Where compared with another copy, unresolved V genes explain less than half of these, and the others have no known cause. The sample yields some 140,000 clones; over 90% were counted once. The ten most abundant clones make up around 0.2% of the sample. The time point label on this specimen signifies: cells obtained before transplantation from donor or recipient. The input for sequencing was unstimulated CD4+ T cells sorted from spleen or lymph node cells, taken before intestinal transplant. The receptors originated from a human donor who received an intestinal transplant.

V usage is TRBV27 and J usage is TRBJ1-4; 10 nucleotides line up with TRBD1. CDR1 and CDR2 (germline): MNHEY, SMNVEV (reference sequence). The CDR3 contains 12 residues. V gave up 7 bases and J gave up 10 bases; unmatched junction bases: 3. The CDR3 bases are TGTGCCAGCATGACAGGGGGCAGAAAACTGTTTTTT. Residues: CASMTGGRKLFF.

This rearrangement joins TRBV19 to TRBJ2-7; D remains unclear. Germline V gene data show CDR1 as LNHDA and CDR2 as SQIVND (reference sequence). This CDR3 is built from 14 residues. Between the trimmed V and J ends, which lost 10 bases and 4 bases, there was a span of 20 bases. CDR3 nucleotide sequence: TGTGCCACTGCTACTGGGCCAACTCATTACGAGCAGTACTTC. Its protein is CATATGPTHYEQYF.

The CDR3 sequence: CASSWTAMNTEAFF. The CDR3 DNA is TGTGCCAGCAGTTGGACAGCCATGAACACTGAAGCTTTCTTT. The chain joins TRBV6-1 to TRBJ1-1; a possible D gene is TRBD1 (6 bases). V was cut by 5 bases and J by 0 bases, with 10 bases left in between. CDR1 is MNHNS and CDR2 is SASEGT in the germline V gene. The CDR3 runs to 14 residues.

The genes are TRBV15 and TRBJ1-2; the D is unclear. From germline, CDR1 is LNHNV and CDR2 YYDKDF (reference sequence). The CDR3 is 15 residues long. V was trimmed by 1 base and J by 6 bases, leaving 15 bases between them. The DNA for the CDR3 is TGTGCCACCAGCAGAGGGCCCCTAGGGCAACATGGCTACACCTTC. It is translated as CATSRGPLGQHGYTF.

This clone was recorded once. This chain uses TRBV9 with TRBJ2-1, with D tentatively TRBD2 (5 bases). The CDR3 spans 17 residues. In germline, CDR1 is SGDLS, CDR2 YYNGEE. The germline V and J ends were trimmed by 0 bases and 4 bases, with 17 bases remaining between them. The CDR3 is CASSVDPTSTGYNEQFF. For the CDR3, the DNA is TGTGCCAGCAGCGTAGACCCTACTTCTACGGGGTACAATGAGCAGTTCTTC.

The chain joins TRBV30 to TRBJ1-1, with D maybe TRBD1 (6 bases). Trimming took off 3 bases at V and 4 bases at J, with 15 bases between the two ends. The CDR3 spans 14 residues. CDR1 and CDR2 (germline): GTSNPN, SVGIG (reference sequence). The CDR3 region has the DNA TGTGCCTGGAGCCCTAGACAGGTCGGCACTGAAGCTTTCTTT. It translates to CAWSPRQVGTEAFF.

J is TRBJ1-5 and V is TRBV27; possibly TRBD1 for D (6 bases). The CDR3 loop spans 14 amino acids. V was shortened by 10 bases and J by 4 bases, with 17 bases between the two germline ends. Germline V gene data show CDR1 as MNHEY and CDR2 as SMNVEV (reference sequence). The CDR3 nucleotides read TGTGCCACTCCCTTTCCAGGGGCGAATCAGCCCCAGCATTTT. It yields the protein CATPFPGANQPQHF.

This chain uses TRBV5-4 with TRBJ1-2; 9 bases are a match to TRBD1. Germline V gene lookup returns CDR1 SGHNT and CDR2 YYREEE (reference sequence). The CDR3 contains 14 residues. Trimming took 3 bases from V and 6 from J; bases not matched to a gene: 6. CDR3 sequence: CASSSGQGFDGYTF. As DNA, the CDR3 is TGTGCCAGCAGCTCGGGACAGGGATTCGATGGCTACACCTTC.

This clone was picked up a small number of times. Here the CDR3 reads CAIRGTGPNEKLFF. CDR3 nucleotides: TGTGCCATCAGGGGGACAGGGCCTAATGAAAAACTGTTTTTT. The rearrangement joins TRBV10-3 to TRBJ1-4, with TRBD1 identical over 9 bases. The junction had 2 bases not matched to a gene; V was cut back by 6 bases and J by 3 bases. The CDR3 runs 14 residues. In germline, CDR1 is ENHRY, CDR2 SYGVKD.

The V gene is TRBV4-1, the J gene TRBJ2-4; 7 bases align to TRBD2. From germline, CDR1 is MGHRA and CDR2 YSYEKL. The length of the CDR3 is 15 residues. After removal of 4 bases from V and 4 bases from J, the junction contained 7 bases not matched to a gene. The CDR3, as DNA: TGCGCCAGCAGCCGGACCGGGACTACGAAAAACATTCAGTACTTC. Translated: CASSRTGTTKNIQYF.

The chain couples TRBV6-6 to TRBJ2-2, with D perhaps matching TRBD1 or TRBD2 (5 bases each). V was shortened by 6 bases and J by 12 bases, with 17 bases between the two germline ends. Germline CDR1 is MNHNY and CDR2 is SVGAGI (reference sequence). The CDR3 length is 13 residues. The chain's CDR3 is CASRKTEGMQLFF. CDR3 bases: TGTGCCAGCAGGAAGACAGAGGGAATGCAGCTGTTTTTT.

The chain has TRBV6-5 and TRBJ2-7, with 12 bases lining up with TRBD1. The CDR3 spans 14 residues. The junction had 10 bases not matched to a gene; V was cut back by 8 bases and J by 8 bases. Germline CDR1 is MNHEY and CDR2 is SVGAGI. CDR3 DNA: TGTGCCAGCTTTTATCCCGGGACAGGGGGCCAGCAGTACTTC. Amino acids: CASFYPGTGGQQYF.

The CDR3 DNA is TGTGCCAGCCGACAGGATGGGAGCGAGCAGTACTTC. Amino acid sequence: CASRQDGSEQYF. The V call is TRBV2, the J call TRBJ2-7; D is possibly TRBD1 (6 bases). Germline V gene data show CDR1 as SNHLY and CDR2 as FYNNEI. The V gene lost 8 bases and the J gene lost 6 bases, with 14 bases spanning the gap. The CDR3 consists of 12 residues.